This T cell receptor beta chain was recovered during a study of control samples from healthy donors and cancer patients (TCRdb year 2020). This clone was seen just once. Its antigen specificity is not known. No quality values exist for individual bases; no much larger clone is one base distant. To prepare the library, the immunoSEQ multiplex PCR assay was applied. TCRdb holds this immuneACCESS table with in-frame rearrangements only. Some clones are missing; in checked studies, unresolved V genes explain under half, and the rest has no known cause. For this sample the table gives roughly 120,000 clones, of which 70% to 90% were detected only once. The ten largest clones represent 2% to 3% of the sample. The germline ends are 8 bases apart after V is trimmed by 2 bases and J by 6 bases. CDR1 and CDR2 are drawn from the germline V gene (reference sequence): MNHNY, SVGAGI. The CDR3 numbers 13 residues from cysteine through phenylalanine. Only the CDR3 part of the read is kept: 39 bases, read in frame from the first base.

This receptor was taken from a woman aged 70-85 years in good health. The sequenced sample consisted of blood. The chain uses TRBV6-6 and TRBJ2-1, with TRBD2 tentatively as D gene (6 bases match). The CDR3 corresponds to CASSYGGANEQFF. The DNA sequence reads TGTGCCAGCAGTTACGGAGGGGCCAATGAGCAGTTCTTC.